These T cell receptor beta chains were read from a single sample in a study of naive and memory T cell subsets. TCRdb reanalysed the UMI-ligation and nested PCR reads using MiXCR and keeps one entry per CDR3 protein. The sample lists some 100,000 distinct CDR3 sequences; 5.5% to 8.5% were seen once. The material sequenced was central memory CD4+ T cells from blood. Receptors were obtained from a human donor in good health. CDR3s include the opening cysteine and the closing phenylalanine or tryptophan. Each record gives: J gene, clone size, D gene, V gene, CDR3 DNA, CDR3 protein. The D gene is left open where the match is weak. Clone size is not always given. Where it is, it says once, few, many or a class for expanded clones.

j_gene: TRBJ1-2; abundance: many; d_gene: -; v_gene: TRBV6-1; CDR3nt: TGTGCCAGCAGTGAGAAGGTTAACTATGGCTACACCTTC; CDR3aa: CASSEKVNYGYTF
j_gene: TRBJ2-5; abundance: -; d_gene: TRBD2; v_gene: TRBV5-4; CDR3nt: TGTGCCAGCAGCCAAGGGACTAGCGGGAGGGCATGGAAAGAGACCCAGTACTTC; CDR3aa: CASSQGTSGRAWKETQYF
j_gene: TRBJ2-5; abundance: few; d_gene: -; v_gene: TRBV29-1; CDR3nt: TGCAGCGTCCCCGGACGGCTTCAAGAGACCCAGTACTTC; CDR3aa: CSVPGRLQETQYF
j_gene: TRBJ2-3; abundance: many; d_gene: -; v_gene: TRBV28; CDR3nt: TGTGCCAGCAGCATCGGCCGGGATCCGAGCACAGATACGCAGTATTTT; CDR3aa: CASSIGRDPSTDTQYF
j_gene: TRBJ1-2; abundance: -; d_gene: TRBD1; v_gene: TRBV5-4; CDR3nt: TGTGCCAGCAGCTTGACGATTCAGGGGGGAGATGGCTACACCTTC; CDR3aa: CASSLTIQGGDGYTF
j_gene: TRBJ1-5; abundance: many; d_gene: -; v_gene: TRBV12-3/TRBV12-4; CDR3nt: TGTGCCAGCAGTTCACAGGGAAGTGGGCGCAATCAGCCCCAGCATTTT; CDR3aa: CASSSQGSGRNQPQHF
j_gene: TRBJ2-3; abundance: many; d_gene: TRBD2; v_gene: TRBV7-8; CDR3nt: TGTGCCAGCAGCTTAAGGTCTCGGGGAGGCTCGACGGGGGGAGATACGCAGTATTTT; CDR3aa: CASSLRSRGGSTGGDTQYF
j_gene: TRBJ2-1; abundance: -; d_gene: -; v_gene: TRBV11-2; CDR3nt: TGTGCCAGCAGCTTAGTAATCGGGGGCGGGAAGGGGGACAATGAGCAGTTCTTC; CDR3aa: CASSLVIGGGKGDNEQFF
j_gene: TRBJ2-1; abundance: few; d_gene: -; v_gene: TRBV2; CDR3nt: TGTGCCAGCAGTCCGGACCAATTCTACAATGAGCAGTTCTTC; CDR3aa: CASSPDQFYNEQFF
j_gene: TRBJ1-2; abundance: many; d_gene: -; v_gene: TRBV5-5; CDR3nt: TGTGCCAGCAGCCTATCGCGGCTCGGGTTAGAAGTAAACTATGGCTACACCTTC; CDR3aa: CASSLSRLGLEVNYGYTF
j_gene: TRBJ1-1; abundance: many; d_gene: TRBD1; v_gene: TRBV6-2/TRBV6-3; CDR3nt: TGTGCCAGCACAAGGACAGGGAACACTGAAGCTTTCTTT; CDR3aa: CASTRTGNTEAFF
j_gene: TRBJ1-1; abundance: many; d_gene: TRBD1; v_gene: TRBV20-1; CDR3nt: TGCAGTGCTAGTGGCACAGGGGACACTGAAGCTTTCTTT; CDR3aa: CSASGTGDTEAFF
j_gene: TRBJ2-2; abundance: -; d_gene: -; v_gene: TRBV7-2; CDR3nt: TGTGCCAGCAGCTTAGGAGGGGGGTTCAACACCGGGGAGCTGTTTTTT; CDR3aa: CASSLGGGFNTGELFF
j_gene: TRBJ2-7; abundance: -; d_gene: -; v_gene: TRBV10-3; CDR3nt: TGTGCCATCAGTGATCCCGGGACGGCAAGCTACGAGCAGTACTTC; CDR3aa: CAISDPGTASYEQYF
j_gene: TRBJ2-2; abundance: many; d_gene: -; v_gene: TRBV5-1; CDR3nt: TGCGCCAGCAGCCGCCAGGGGTTCACCGGGGAGCTGTTTTTT; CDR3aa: CASSRQGFTGELFF
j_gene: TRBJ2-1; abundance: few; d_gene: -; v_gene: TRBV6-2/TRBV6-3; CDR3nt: TGTGCCAGCAGTTTTGGGGGCGCGCGTCCCAATGAGCAGTTCTTC; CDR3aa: CASSFGGARPNEQFF
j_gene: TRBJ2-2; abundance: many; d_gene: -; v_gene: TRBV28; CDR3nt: TGTGCCAGCAGTTTAAGCATTCTCGCGTACGCCGGGGAGCTGTTTTTT; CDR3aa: CASSLSILAYAGELFF
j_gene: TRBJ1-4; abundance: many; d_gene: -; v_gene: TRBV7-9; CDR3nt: TGTGCCAGCAGCTTAAAGTTTAATGAAAAACTGTTTTTT; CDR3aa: CASSLKFNEKLFF
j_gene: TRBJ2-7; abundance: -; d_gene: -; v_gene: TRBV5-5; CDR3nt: TGTGCCAGCAGCCTCGTGGTGACCACCTACGAGCAGTACTTC; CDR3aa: CASSLVVTTYEQYF
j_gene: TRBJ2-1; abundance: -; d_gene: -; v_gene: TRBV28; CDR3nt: TGTGCCAGCAGCCCGAAAGGTTGGAATGAGCAGTTCTTC; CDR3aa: CASSPKGWNEQFF
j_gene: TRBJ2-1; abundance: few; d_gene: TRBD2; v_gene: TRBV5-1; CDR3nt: TGCGCCAGCAGCTTGGGAGTGGGAGGGAAGGATGAGCAGTTCTTC; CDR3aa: CASSLGVGGKDEQFF
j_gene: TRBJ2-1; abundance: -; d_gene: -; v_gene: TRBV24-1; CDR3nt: TGTGCCACCAGTGATTTCTACAATGAGCAGTTCTTC; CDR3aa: CATSDFYNEQFF
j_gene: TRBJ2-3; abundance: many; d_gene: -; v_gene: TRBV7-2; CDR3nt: TGTGCCAGCAGCAGAAAAGCTAGAGATACGCAGTATTTT; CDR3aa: CASSRKARDTQYF
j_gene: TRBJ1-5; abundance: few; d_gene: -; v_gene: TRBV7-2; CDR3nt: TGTGCCAGCAGTGTGGCCGCGGGGCAGGGTCAGCCCCAGCATTTT; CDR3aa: CASSVAAGQGQPQHF
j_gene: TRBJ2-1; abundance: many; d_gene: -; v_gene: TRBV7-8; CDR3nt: TGTGCCAGCAGCTCCCCTGGGAAGGAGCAGTTCTTC; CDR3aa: CASSSPGKEQFF
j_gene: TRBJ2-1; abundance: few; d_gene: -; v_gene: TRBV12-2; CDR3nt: TGTGCAAGTCACTCTCGCCCCACCGGACTTTGTACCTACAATGAGCAGTTCTTC; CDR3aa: CASHSRPTGLCTYNEQFF